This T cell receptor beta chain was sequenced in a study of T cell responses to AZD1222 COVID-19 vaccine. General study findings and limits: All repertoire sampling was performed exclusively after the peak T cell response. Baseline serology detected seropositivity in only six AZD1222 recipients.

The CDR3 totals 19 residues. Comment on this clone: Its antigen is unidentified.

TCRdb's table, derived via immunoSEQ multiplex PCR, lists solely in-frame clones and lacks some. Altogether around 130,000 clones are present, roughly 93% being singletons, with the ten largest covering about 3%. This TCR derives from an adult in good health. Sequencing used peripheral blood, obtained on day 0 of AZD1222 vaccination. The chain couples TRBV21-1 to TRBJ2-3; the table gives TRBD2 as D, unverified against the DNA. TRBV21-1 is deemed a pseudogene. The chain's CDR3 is CASSTPGTSGRMSTDTQYF. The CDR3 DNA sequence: TGTGCCAGCAGCACCCCCGGGACTAGCGGGAGGATGAGCACAGATACGCAGTATTTT.